This record concerns one T cell receptor beta chain sequence. Per the authors' pipeline: Reference gene primer amplification yielded estimated nucleated cell counts. The repertoire was sequenced with immunoSEQ multiplex PCR; TCRdb's copy has only in-frame clones and lacks some. For V, J and clone size, that table is used; D and trimming come from the DNA. The data hold 300,000 to 400,000 clones, with about nine tenths observed a single time. This sample was taken from a study of blood T cell repertoires in COVID-19. About the research overall: Whether acute or convalescent, the COVID-19 samples came from the United States, Italy and Spain. T cells, B-cell-depleted T cells, or PBMCs supplied cDNA or gDNA.

Germline V CDR1 and CDR2: KGHSH, LQKENI. The V end lost 0 bases, the J end lost 10 bases, and 10 bases lay between the germline ends. This CDR3 spans 14 amino acids. This TCR came from a man between 45 and 60 years old with active or convalescent COVID-19. Source material: peripheral blood. The genes are TRBV18 and TRBJ1-6; D is uncertain. This CDR3 is CASSPPTTNSPLHF. The CDR3 coding sequence is TGTGCCAGCTCACCACCCACGACTAACTCACCCCTCCACTTT.